What follows are 18 T cell receptor beta chains derived from one specimen sequenced in a study of blood T cell repertoires in COVID-19. Profiling relied on immunoSEQ multiplex PCR, and the TCRdb table lists in-frame clones only, not all of them. The repertoire has about 190,000 clones, 75% to 90% of them found once; the top ten carry approximately 6.9%. Specimen: peripheral blood. Receptors originate from a man aged 55-75 years with acute or convalescent COVID-19.

The chain is built from TRBV12-3 or TRBV12-4 and TRBJ2-1; maybe TRBD2 (5 bases). CDR3 size: 13 residues. The V and J ends lost 0 bases and 11 bases respectively, with 11 bases between them. The CDR3 nucleotides are TGTGCCAGCAGTTTAGCTCTTGGGAGTCAGCAGTTCTTC. It translates to CASSLALGSQQFF.

The chain recombines TRBV5-1 with TRBJ1-1; perhaps TRBD1 as D (6 bases). V dropped 3 bases and J dropped 1 base, with 10 bases sitting between them. Germline V gives CDR1 SGHRS, CDR2 YFSETQ. The CDR3 contains 14 residues. DNA for the CDR3: TGCGCCAGCAGCTCGGGAGGGGGGAACACTGAAGCTTTCTTT. Amino acids: CASSSGGGNTEAFF. The whole variable domain, remainder taken from reference TRBV5-1 and TRBJ1-1, is KAGVTQTPRYLIKTRGQQVTLSCSPISGHRSVSWYQQTPGQGLQFLFEYFSETQRNKGNFPGRFSGRQFSNSRSEMNVSTLELGDSALYLCASSSGGGNTEAFFGQGTRLTVV.

This sequence joins TRBV19 and TRBJ1-5; D is unclear. Germline CDR1 LNHDA, CDR2 SQIVND (reference sequence). CDR3 length: 13 residues. Trimming took 1 base from V and 15 from J, leaving 16 bases between them. As DNA, the CDR3 is TGTGCCAGTAGTATAGGAGGGCGGACCCGTCCGCATTTT. It specifies CASSIGGRTRPHF.

The chain couples TRBV7-3 to TRBJ1-1; no clear D gene. V was trimmed by 1 base and J by 0 bases, leaving 9 bases between them. The CDR3 consists of 15 residues. The germline gives CDR1 SGHTA, CDR2 FQGTGA. DNA for the CDR3: TGTGCCAGCAGCTTAAGTCCCGTTTTGAACACTGAAGCTTTCTTT. Translation: CASSLSPVLNTEAFF.

The chain combines TRBV20-1 with TRBJ1-1, with D maybe TRBD1 (6 bases). Trimming removed 5 bases at V and 11 bases at J, with 15 bases between. Germline CDR1 is DFQATT and CDR2 is SNEGSKA (reference sequence). The CDR3 extends over 11 amino acids. The CDR3 DNA is TGCAGTGCTGCGACACGCGACAGGGCTTTCTTT. This codes for CSAATRDRAFF.

This chain links TRBV24-1 with TRBJ2-1; D is uncertain. This CDR3 has 14 amino acids. V lost 7 bases and J lost 8, with 17 bases in between. From germline, CDR1 is KGHDR and CDR2 SFDVKD. This chain's CDR3 is CATSPDVAPDEQFF. Written as DNA, the CDR3 is TGTGCCACCAGCCCCGACGTAGCCCCCGATGAGCAGTTCTTC.

The chain has TRBV18 and TRBJ2-5, with 11 bases that match TRBD2. V shed 6 bases, J shed 2 bases, and the junction held 11 bases outside the gene matches. From germline, CDR1 is KGHSH and CDR2 LQKENI. This CDR3 comprises 17 residues. The DNA for the CDR3 is TGTGCCAGCTCTCCAAGACTAGCGGGGACTATACAAGAGACCCAGTACTTC. The encoded protein is CASSPRLAGTIQETQYF.

The chain carries TRBV6-2 or TRBV6-3 and TRBJ2-3, with TRBD2 identical over 15 bases. V dropped 0 bases and J dropped 1; count of bases not matched to a gene: 11. The CDR3 runs to 21 residues. CDR1 is MNHEY, CDR2 SVGEGT, per germline. CDR3 nucleotide sequence: TGTGCCAGCAGTTACTCCGAGTTTCGGACTAGCGGGAGGGACGGCACAGATACGCAGTATTTT. Translation: CASSYSEFRTSGRDGTDTQYF.

The CDR3 region is CASRPGQGARTGELFF. In nucleotides, the CDR3 is TGTGCCAGCAGACCGGGACAGGGGGCGAGGACCGGGGAGCTGTTTTTT. The chain recombines TRBV6-6 with TRBJ2-2; 12 bases are shared with TRBD1. V shed 6 bases, J shed 5 bases, and the junction held 7 bases outside the gene matches. Germline V lookup: CDR1 MNHNY, CDR2 SVGAGI (reference sequence). The CDR3 is 16 residues long.

This chain uses TRBV24-1 with TRBJ1-4, with D maybe TRBD1 (6 bases). Germline CDR1 KGHDR, CDR2 SFDVKD. This CDR3 has 16 residues. V was shortened by 5 bases and J by 1 base, with 13 bases between the two germline ends. The CDR3 nucleotides are TGTGCCACCAGTGGGCCAGGGGAGGGAACTAATGAAAAACTGTTTTTT. It yields the protein CATSGPGEGTNEKLFF.

The CDR3 DNA reads TGTGCCAGCATGTACTTCGACACAGATACGCAGTATTTT. This encodes CASMYFDTDTQYF. The chain is built from TRBV2 and TRBJ2-3; D uncertain. The CDR3 is 13 residues long. Germline CDR1 is SNHLY and CDR2 is FYNNEI. V gave up 7 bases and J gave up 2 bases, with 10 bases separating them.

V gene TRBV6-5 combines with J gene TRBJ1-6, with D perhaps matching TRBD1 (5 bases). Looked up from germline, CDR1 is MNHEY and CDR2 is SVGAGI. The CDR3 length is 13 residues. Trimming left V 7 bases short and J 14 bases short, with 18 bases between. The CDR3 sequence: CASTFGGFTTLHF. For the CDR3, the DNA is TGTGCCAGCACCTTTGGGGGGTTTACGACCCTCCACTTT.

The CDR3 DNA follows: TGTGCCACAAGCGCGGGGACTAGCGGGGGGGCCTGGGATGAGCAGTTCTTC. Translating it yields CATSAGTSGGAWDEQFF. The rearrangement uses TRBV24-1 and TRBJ2-1; TRBD2 agrees at 16 bases. The length of the CDR3 is 17 residues. CDR1 KGHDR and CDR2 SFDVKD come from the germline V gene. V was pared by 10 bases and J by 8 bases, with 13 bases of the junction left unmatched.

CDR3 in amino acids: CASSLPYGSPGSWGEQFF. In nucleotides, the CDR3 is TGTGCCAGCTCCTTACCTTATGGGTCTCCCGGGAGTTGGGGTGAGCAGTTCTTC. The V call is TRBV18, the J call TRBJ2-1; TRBD2 might be the D (6 bases). Trimming cost V 6 bases and J 9 bases, with 30 bases left between them. The CDR3 consists of 18 residues. Per the germline V gene, CDR1 is KGHSH and CDR2 is LQKENI.

The rearrangement joins TRBV6-4 to TRBJ1-1, with D unclear. Trimming left V 4 bases short and J 1 base short, with 13 bases between. In germline, CDR1 is MRHNA, CDR2 SNTAGT. CDR3 size: 15 residues. CDR3 in DNA: TGTGCCAGCAGTGTGACCGGTTCAGGGAACACTGAAGCTTTCTTT. Residues: CASSVTGSGNTEAFF.

V usage is TRBV3-1 (or the pseudogene TRBV3-2) and J usage is TRBJ2-7, with D tentatively TRBD2 (5 bases). Per the germline V gene, CDR1 is LGHDT and CDR2 is YNNKEL (reference sequence). The CDR3 totals 15 residues. Trimming pared 0 bases from V and 0 bases from J, leaving 9 bases between. CDR3 amino acids: CASSQDGVYSYEQYF. For the CDR3, the DNA is TGTGCCAGCAGCCAAGACGGGGTCTACTCCTACGAGCAGTACTTC.

This chain uses TRBV6-5 with TRBJ2-3; 9 bases map to TRBD2. J gave up 4 bases and V 0 bases, and 2 bases lay outside the gene matches. CDR3 size: 15 residues. Germline V CDR1 and CDR2: MNHEY, SVGAGI. This chain's CDR3 is CASSYSRGGPDTQYF. In DNA, the CDR3 is TGTGCCAGCAGTTACTCGCGGGGGGGCCCAGATACGCAGTATTTT.

This clone has only one observation. The J gene is TRBJ1-2, the V gene TRBV19, with TRBD1 identical over 8 bases. Germline CDR1 reads LNHDA; CDR2 reads SQIVND (reference sequence). J gave up 8 bases and V 10 bases, and 15 bases lay outside the gene matches. CDR3 size: 14 residues. In nucleotides, the CDR3 is TGTGCCACCTTACAGGGGGTTAGTACGGGAGGCTACACCTTC. It yields the protein CATLQGVSTGGYTF.